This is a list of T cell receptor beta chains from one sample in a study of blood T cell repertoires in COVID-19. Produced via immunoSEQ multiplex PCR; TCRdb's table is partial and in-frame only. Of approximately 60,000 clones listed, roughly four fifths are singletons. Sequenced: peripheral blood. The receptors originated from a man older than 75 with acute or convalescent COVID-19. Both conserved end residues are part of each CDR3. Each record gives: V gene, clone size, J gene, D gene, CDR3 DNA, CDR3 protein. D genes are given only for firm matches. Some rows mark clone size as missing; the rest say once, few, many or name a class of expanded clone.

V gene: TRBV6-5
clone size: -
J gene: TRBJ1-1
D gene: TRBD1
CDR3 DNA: TGTGCCAGCATCGACAGGGGGACCACTGAAGCTTTCTTT
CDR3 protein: CASIDRGTTEAFF

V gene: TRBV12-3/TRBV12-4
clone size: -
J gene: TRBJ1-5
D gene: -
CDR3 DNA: TGTGCCAGCAGCCTACCTCCACAGCCCCAGCATTTT
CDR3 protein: CASSLPPQPQHF

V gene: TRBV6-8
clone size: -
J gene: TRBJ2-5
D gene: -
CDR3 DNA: TGTGCCAGCAGTTACGCTAGAACGGACTCCCTGATTTCGGAGACCCAGTACTTC
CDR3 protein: CASSYARTDSLISETQYF

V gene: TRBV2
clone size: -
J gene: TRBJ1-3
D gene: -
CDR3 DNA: TGTGCCAGCAGTGAAGGGACTCGAAACACCATATATTTT
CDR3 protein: CASSEGTRNTIYF

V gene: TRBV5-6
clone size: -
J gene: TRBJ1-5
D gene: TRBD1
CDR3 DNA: TGTGCCAGCAGCTTAAGCCAGGGGGCAGGGAATCAGCCCCAGCATTTT
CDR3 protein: CASSLSQGAGNQPQHF

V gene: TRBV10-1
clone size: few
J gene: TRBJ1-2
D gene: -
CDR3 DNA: TGCGCCAGCAGTGACACCGGTGGTACCTATGGCTACACCTTC
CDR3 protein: CASSDTGGTYGYTF

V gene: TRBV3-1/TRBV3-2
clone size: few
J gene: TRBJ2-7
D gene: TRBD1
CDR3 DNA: TGTGCCAGCAGCCAAGGACAGGGGCGCGAGCAGTACTTC
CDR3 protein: CASSQGQGREQYF

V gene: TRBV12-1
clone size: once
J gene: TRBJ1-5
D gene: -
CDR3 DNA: TGTGCCAGCAGCCACCACTGGAGCAATCAGCCCCAGCATTTT
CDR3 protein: CASSHHWSNQPQHF

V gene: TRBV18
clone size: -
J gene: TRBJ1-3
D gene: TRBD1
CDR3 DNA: TGTGCCAGCTCACGGGACAGCGGTAGGAACACCATATATTTT
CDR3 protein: CASSRDSGRNTIYF

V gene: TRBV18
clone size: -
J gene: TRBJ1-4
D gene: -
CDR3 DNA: TGTGCCAGCTCACCGGCCAGTGGAATGGTCGGGGGTCTCAATGAAAAACTGTTTTTT
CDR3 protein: CASSPASGMVGGLNEKLFF

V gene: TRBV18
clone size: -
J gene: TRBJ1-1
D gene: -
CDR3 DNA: TGTGCCAGCTCACCGGGGCGTACTTCGGGCTCGGACACTGAAGCTTTCTTT
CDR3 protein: CASSPGRTSGSDTEAFF

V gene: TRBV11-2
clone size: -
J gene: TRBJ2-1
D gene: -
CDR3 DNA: TGTGCCAGCACCGAAACCGGGTCCTACTACAATGAGCAGTTCTTC
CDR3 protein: CASTETGSYYNEQFF

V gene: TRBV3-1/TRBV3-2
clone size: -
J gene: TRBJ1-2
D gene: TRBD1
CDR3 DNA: TGTGCCAGCAGCACACAGGGGATCTATGGCTACACCTTC
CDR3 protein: CASSTQGIYGYTF

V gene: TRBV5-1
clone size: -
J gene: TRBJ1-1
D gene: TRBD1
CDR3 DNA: TGCGCCAGCAGACCCCGGGACAGGGGTTATACTGAAGCTTTCTTT
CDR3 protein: CASRPRDRGYTEAFF

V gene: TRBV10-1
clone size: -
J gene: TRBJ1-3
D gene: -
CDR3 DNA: TGCGCCAGCAGTGACGGTTACTCTGGAAACACCATATATTTT
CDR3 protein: CASSDGYSGNTIYF

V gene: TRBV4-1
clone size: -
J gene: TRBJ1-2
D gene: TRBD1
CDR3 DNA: TGCGCCAGCAGCCACATCCTGGGACAGGGTACCTATGGCTACACCTTC
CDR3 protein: CASSHILGQGTYGYTF

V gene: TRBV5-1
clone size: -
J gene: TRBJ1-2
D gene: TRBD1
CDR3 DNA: TGCGCCAGCAGCCTCCAGGACAGGAGATATGGCTACACCTTC
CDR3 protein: CASSLQDRRYGYTF